This T cell receptor (beta chain) was identified in a study of cytomegalovirus exposure and HLA in healthy donors. A note on this clone: Its antigen remains unknown.

Use of 60 Vbeta and 13 Jbeta primers characterized the PCR. Profiled with immunoSEQ multiplex PCR; TCRdb holds only in-frame clones, not every one. Of about 130,000 clones listed, about two thirds are singletons. General study results and limits: Most CMV-associated TCR beta chains were later found to appear HLA-restricted.

The CDR3 sequence is 15 residues long. The germline V and J ends were trimmed by 2 bases and 1 base, with 11 bases remaining between them. Germline V gene data show CDR1 as SGHNT and CDR2 as YYREEE (reference sequence). V is TRBV5-4 and J is TRBJ2-3; weak D call: TRBD2 (6 bases). The TCR originated in a human donor in good health. Sequences were obtained from PBMCs. In DNA, the CDR3 is TGTGCCAGCAGCTTAGGCGGGGAAGGCACAGATACGCAGTATTTT. Translation gives CASSLGGEGTDTQYF.